This TCR beta chain comes out of a study of human versus mouse CDR3 diversity and MHC coevolution. On the study more broadly: Valid reads per sample ranged from about 0.6 x 10^7 to 1.7 x 10^7.

Study-wide results and limits: By iCHAO1, human TCR beta clonotypes numbered approximately 1.5 million, the most.

Clones were sequenced by immunoSEQ multiplex PCR, and TCRdb holds only the in-frame ones, with some missing. In the table there are approximately 81,000 clones, approximately 92% of which are singletons. A note on this clone: Antigen specificity is unknown.

CDR3 length: 16 residues. Trimming removed 2 bases from V and 2 bases from J, with 15 bases in between. Per the germline V gene, CDR1 is SGHRS and CDR2 is YFSETQ. Sequencing was done on a sample of naive CD4+ T cells from blood. The subset is: CD45RO-negative CD62L-positive naive CD4 T cells. The source is a person aged 25 to 75 in good health. The J gene is TRBJ2-3, the V gene TRBV5-1, with D perhaps matching TRBD1 (6 bases). The DNA for the CDR3 is TGCGCCAGCAGCTTCCGGCCGGGACAAGCCACAGATACGCAGTATTTT. This gives the protein CASSFRPGQATDTQYF. The full variable domain, in which reference TRBV5-1 and TRBJ2-3 provide the parts outside the CDR3, is KAGVTQTPRYLIKTRGQQVTLSCSPISGHRSVSWYQQTPGQGLQFLFEYFSETQRNKGNFPGRFSGRQFSNSRSEMNVSTLELGDSALYLCASSFRPGQATDTQYFGPGTRLTVL.